Many counts were recorded for the clone carrying this T cell receptor (beta chain). Its antigen is not identified. The time point: newly diagnosed GD, antithyroid drugs for less than 3 months. Generation of the TCR library employed RNA extracted from PBMCs. This record belongs to a study of regulatory T cells in long-lasting Graves disease. General observations from the study: The TCR repertoire of persistent Graves' patients was less diverse than that of newly diagnosed ones. Having few samples may have compromised the accuracy. The study found persistent patients shared more public clonotypes (roughly 3,000) than new patients (approximately 970).

This CDR3 spans 14 amino acids. V lost 1 base, J lost 6 bases, and 5 bases stayed unmatched. In building TCR beta libraries, iRepertoire HTBI primers were used together with Arm-PCR of CDR3 regions. MiXCR was run by TCRdb on the multiplex PCR reads, yielding one entry per CDR3 protein. The sample records 370,000 or so distinct CDR3 sequences, 16% being singletons. The sample was also linked to a second study, of T cells in Graves' hyperthyroidism and ophthalmopathy. That investigation notes: The HTBI primer set drove a first-round RT-PCR of the TCR CDR3.

The gene calls are TRBV12-3 or TRBV12-4 and TRBJ2-7; 8 bases match TRBD1. Sequences were derived from peripheral blood mononuclear cells (PBMCs), sampled at new diagnosis, from a patient treated with antithyroid drugs. This TCR was sampled from a woman younger than 30 with Graves disease. This CDR3 reads CASSLGATGGEQYF. The CDR3 bases are TGTGCCAGCAGTTTAGGAGCTACAGGGGGCGAGCAGTACTTC.